Listed below are T cell receptor beta chains from one sample, sequenced in a study of shared T cell receptors in the human thymus. The method was immunoSEQ multiplex PCR; TCRdb's version includes in-frame clones alone and lacks a portion of them. The sample holds about 660,000 clones, roughly 86% seen once. This same sample was also part of a study on human thymus T cells.

Input material: thymocytes. The receptors stem from a boy under two years old with a congenital heart defect. The CDR3 runs from the conserved cysteine through the conserved F or W. A D gene is named only where the DNA matches it firmly. The size of a clone is reported for some rows only, either as once, few or many, or as a class for expanded clones.

j_call: TRBJ2-7; clone_size: NA; d_call: TRBD1; v_call: TRBV28; cdr3_nt: TGTGCCAGCAGTACCGACAGGGGGTCCTACGAGCAGTACTTC; cdr3_aa: CASSTDRGSYEQYF
j_call: TRBJ2-1; clone_size: NA; d_call: NA; v_call: TRBV4-3; cdr3_nt: TGCGCCAGCAGCCAAGACCTCCATCGCGGAAGCTCCTACAATGAGCAGTTCTTC; cdr3_aa: CASSQDLHRGSSYNEQFF
j_call: TRBJ1-6; clone_size: NA; d_call: NA; v_call: TRBV25-1; cdr3_nt: TGTGCCAGCAGTGAATGGGGGGGCTCCTATAATTCACCCCTCCACTTT; cdr3_aa: CASSEWGGSYNSPLHF
j_call: TRBJ2-3; clone_size: NA; d_call: NA; v_call: TRBV4-3; cdr3_nt: TGCGCCAGCAGCCAAGTGAAGAGCGGAGCCACAGATACGCAGTATTTT; cdr3_aa: CASSQVKSGATDTQYF
j_call: TRBJ1-3; clone_size: NA; d_call: TRBD1; v_call: TRBV14; cdr3_nt: TGTGCCAGCAGCCAAGGACAGGGGATTGGAAACACCATATATTTT; cdr3_aa: CASSQGQGIGNTIYF
j_call: TRBJ1-1; clone_size: NA; d_call: NA; v_call: TRBV27; cdr3_nt: TGTGCCAGCAGTTTAGCGGGAAGGTCGAACACTGAAGCTTTCTTT; cdr3_aa: CASSLAGRSNTEAFF
j_call: TRBJ2-3; clone_size: NA; d_call: NA; v_call: TRBV9; cdr3_nt: TGTGCCAGCAGCGTACACATAAGCACAGATACGCAGTATTTT; cdr3_aa: CASSVHISTDTQYF
j_call: TRBJ1-6; clone_size: NA; d_call: NA; v_call: TRBV5-4; cdr3_nt: TGTGCCAGCAGCTTGAAGCCCGGGAGGGGGGCTTCACCCCTCCACTTT; cdr3_aa: CASSLKPGRGASPLHF
j_call: TRBJ1-5; clone_size: once; d_call: TRBD1; v_call: TRBV7-8; cdr3_nt: TGTGCCAGCAGCTTAACGGCAGGGGGTGATCAGCCCCAGCATTTT; cdr3_aa: CASSLTAGGDQPQHF
j_call: TRBJ1-3; clone_size: NA; d_call: NA; v_call: TRBV28; cdr3_nt: TGTGCCAGCAGTCCCCACACGCGAAACACCATATATTTT; cdr3_aa: CASSPHTRNTIYF
j_call: TRBJ2-5; clone_size: NA; d_call: TRBD1; v_call: TRBV6-5; cdr3_nt: TGTGCCAGCAGTTACTACTCCCGGACAGGAGAGACCCAGTACTTC; cdr3_aa: CASSYYSRTGETQYF
j_call: TRBJ2-3; clone_size: NA; d_call: NA; v_call: TRBV5-1; cdr3_nt: TGCGCCAGCAGCCACCGCTCCGCACGGGGGACGATTTTAAGCACAGATACGCAGTATTTT; cdr3_aa: CASSHRSARGTILSTDTQYF
j_call: TRBJ2-7; clone_size: NA; d_call: TRBD1; v_call: TRBV2; cdr3_nt: TGTGCCAGCAGCGTGACAGGGTCCTTCTACGAGCAGTACTTC; cdr3_aa: CASSVTGSFYEQYF
j_call: TRBJ2-2; clone_size: NA; d_call: TRBD2; v_call: TRBV4-1; cdr3_nt: TGCGCCAGCAGCCCCTCACCCGCGGGGGCGAACACCGGGGAGCTGTTTTTT; cdr3_aa: CASSPSPAGANTGELFF
j_call: TRBJ1-3; clone_size: NA; d_call: NA; v_call: TRBV19; cdr3_nt: TGTGCCAGTAAACTCAGGGCTTCTTACTCTGGAAACACCATATATTTT; cdr3_aa: CASKLRASYSGNTIYF
j_call: TRBJ1-4; clone_size: NA; d_call: NA; v_call: TRBV29-1; cdr3_nt: TGCAGCGTGAAAGAAGGGGCAACTAATGAAAAACTGTTTTTT; cdr3_aa: CSVKEGATNEKLFF
j_call: TRBJ2-7; clone_size: NA; d_call: TRBD2; v_call: TRBV4-3; cdr3_nt: TGCGCCAGCAGCCAAGAGGGACACCTTAGCGGGGGGTACTACGAGCAGTACTTC; cdr3_aa: CASSQEGHLSGGYYEQYF
j_call: TRBJ2-7; clone_size: few; d_call: NA; v_call: TRBV27; cdr3_nt: TGTGCCAGCTTTGGTAGGGGTGCATACGAGCAGTACTTC; cdr3_aa: CASFGRGAYEQYF
j_call: TRBJ1-5; clone_size: once; d_call: NA; v_call: TRBV7-3; cdr3_nt: TGTGCCAGCAGCTTAACGACGAGGTTGAATCAGCCCCAGCATTTT; cdr3_aa: CASSLTTRLNQPQHF
j_call: TRBJ2-1; clone_size: NA; d_call: TRBD2; v_call: TRBV4-1; cdr3_nt: TGCGCCAGCAGCCAAGATATCGCTAGCGGGAGGGCCTACAATGAGCAGTTCTTC; cdr3_aa: CASSQDIASGRAYNEQFF
j_call: TRBJ2-6; clone_size: NA; d_call: NA; v_call: TRBV10-1; cdr3_nt: TGCGCCAGCAGTGACAGGATATCTGGGGCCAACGTCCTGACTTTC; cdr3_aa: CASSDRISGANVLTF
j_call: TRBJ1-5; clone_size: NA; d_call: TRBD1; v_call: TRBV5-6; cdr3_nt: TGTGCCAGCAGCCTGGGGACAGGGGGCCAACAGCCCCAGCATTTT; cdr3_aa: CASSLGTGGQQPQHF
j_call: TRBJ1-2; clone_size: NA; d_call: TRBD1; v_call: TRBV25-1; cdr3_nt: TGTGCCAGCAGTGAACAATCAGGGGGAGAAGGCTACACCTTC; cdr3_aa: CASSEQSGGEGYTF
j_call: TRBJ1-3; clone_size: few; d_call: NA; v_call: TRBV19; cdr3_nt: TGTGCCAGTAGTATTCTTGGCCGCTCTGGAAACACCATATATTTT; cdr3_aa: CASSILGRSGNTIYF
j_call: TRBJ2-1; clone_size: NA; d_call: TRBD2; v_call: TRBV7-2; cdr3_nt: TGTGCCAGCAGCTTAAAGCGGCGGGAGGGCCGAAAGAATGAGCAGTTCTTC; cdr3_aa: CASSLKRREGRKNEQFF
j_call: TRBJ1-2; clone_size: NA; d_call: NA; v_call: TRBV11-2; cdr3_nt: TGTGCCAGCAGCTTGGTTCGGGTCCAGTCTCACTATGGCTACACCTTC; cdr3_aa: CASSLVRVQSHYGYTF
j_call: TRBJ2-7; clone_size: once; d_call: TRBD2; v_call: TRBV11-2; cdr3_nt: TGTGCCAGCAGCTTAGTGACGCGGGAGGGCCCCTACGAGCAGTACTTC; cdr3_aa: CASSLVTREGPYEQYF
j_call: TRBJ1-4; clone_size: NA; d_call: TRBD1; v_call: TRBV5-1; cdr3_nt: TGCGCCAGCAGCTCGGGGACAGGATTGAATGAAAAACTGTTTTTT; cdr3_aa: CASSSGTGLNEKLFF
j_call: TRBJ2-3; clone_size: NA; d_call: TRBD2; v_call: TRBV4-3; cdr3_nt: TGCGCCAGCAGCCAAGGGGAGGCGGGGGGCACAGATACGCAGTATTTT; cdr3_aa: CASSQGEAGGTDTQYF
j_call: TRBJ2-3; clone_size: NA; d_call: NA; v_call: TRBV7-7; cdr3_nt: TGTGCCAGCAGTTTAACGGGAGACCTAGATACGCAGTATTTT; cdr3_aa: CASSLTGDLDTQYF
j_call: TRBJ2-7; clone_size: NA; d_call: NA; v_call: TRBV4-3; cdr3_nt: TGCGCCAGCAGCCAAGATATCCAGGGTATCTACGAGCAGTACTTC; cdr3_aa: CASSQDIQGIYEQYF
j_call: TRBJ1-2; clone_size: NA; d_call: NA; v_call: TRBV11-2; cdr3_nt: TGTGCCAGCAGCTTAGCCACTTTTGGGGAGGGAGGCTACACCTTC; cdr3_aa: CASSLATFGEGGYTF
j_call: TRBJ2-7; clone_size: NA; d_call: TRBD2; v_call: TRBV11-2; cdr3_nt: TGTGCCAGCAGGTTAGCGGGGATATCCTACGAGCAGTACTTC; cdr3_aa: CASRLAGISYEQYF
j_call: TRBJ1-5; clone_size: few; d_call: NA; v_call: TRBV6-1; cdr3_nt: TGTGCCAGCAGTGAAGCGGGATGCCAGGGCTGCAATCAGCCCCAGCATTTT; cdr3_aa: CASSEAGCQGCNQPQHF
j_call: TRBJ1-3; clone_size: NA; d_call: NA; v_call: TRBV18; cdr3_nt: TGTGCCAGCTCCCTTGGGGGCAACTCTGGAAACACCATATATTTT; cdr3_aa: CASSLGGNSGNTIYF